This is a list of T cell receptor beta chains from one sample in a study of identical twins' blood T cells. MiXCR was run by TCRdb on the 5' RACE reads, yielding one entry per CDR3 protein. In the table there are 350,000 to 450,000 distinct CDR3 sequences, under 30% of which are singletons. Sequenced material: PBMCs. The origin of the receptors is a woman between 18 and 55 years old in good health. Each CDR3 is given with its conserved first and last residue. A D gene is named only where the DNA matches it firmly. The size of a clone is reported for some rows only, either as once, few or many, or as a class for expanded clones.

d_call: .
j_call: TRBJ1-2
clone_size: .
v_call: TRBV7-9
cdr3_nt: TGTGCCAGCGGCTCGGACGCCGAGCACTTTAACTATGACTACACCTTC
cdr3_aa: CASGSDAEHFNYDYTF

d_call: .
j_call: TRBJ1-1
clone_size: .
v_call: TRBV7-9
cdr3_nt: TGTGCCAGCAGCTTTTTTGCTGGCTCGGCTTTCTTT
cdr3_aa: CASSFFAGSAFF

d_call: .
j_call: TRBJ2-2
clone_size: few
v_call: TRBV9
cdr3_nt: TGTGCCAGCAGCGTTCTTGGGGGAACGCTGTTTTTT
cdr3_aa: CASSVLGGTLFF

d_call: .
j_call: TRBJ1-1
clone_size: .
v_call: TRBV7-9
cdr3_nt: TGTGCCAGCAGCTTAGTGGACCGTATTGAAGCTTTCTTT
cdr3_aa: CASSLVDRIEAFF

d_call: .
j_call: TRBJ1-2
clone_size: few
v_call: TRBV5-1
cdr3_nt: TGCGCCAGCAGCTTTCGGGGAAATGTGGGTGTAATCTATGGCTACACCTTC
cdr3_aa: CASSFRGNVGVIYGYTF

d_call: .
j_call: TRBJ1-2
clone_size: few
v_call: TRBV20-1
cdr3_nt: TGCAGTGCTACAGGAACTGAGGACTATGGCTACACCTTC
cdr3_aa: CSATGTEDYGYTF

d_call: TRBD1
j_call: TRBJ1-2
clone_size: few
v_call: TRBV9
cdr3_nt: TGTGCCAGCCGGGACAGCCATGGCTACACCTTC
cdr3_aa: CASRDSHGYTF

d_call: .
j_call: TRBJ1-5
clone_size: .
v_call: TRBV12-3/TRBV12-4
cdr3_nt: TGTGCCAGCAATACCCGGAGTGGCAATCAGCCCCAGCATTTT
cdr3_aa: CASNTRSGNQPQHF

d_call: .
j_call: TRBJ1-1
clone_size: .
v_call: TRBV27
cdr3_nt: TGTGCCAGCAGTTCGAACAGACCCACTGAAGCTTTCTTT
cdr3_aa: CASSSNRPTEAFF

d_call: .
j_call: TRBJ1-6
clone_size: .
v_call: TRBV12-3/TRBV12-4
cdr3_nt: TGTGCCAGCAGTTCGGACGGTAATTCACCCCTCCACTTT
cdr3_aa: CASSSDGNSPLHF

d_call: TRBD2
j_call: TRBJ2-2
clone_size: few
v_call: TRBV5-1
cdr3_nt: TGCGCCAGCAGAGCGACTAGCGGGGCCACCGGGGAGCTGTTTTTT
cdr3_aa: CASRATSGATGELFF

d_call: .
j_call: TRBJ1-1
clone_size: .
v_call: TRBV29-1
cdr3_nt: TGCAGCGTATTACAGCAAAACACTGAAGCTTTCTTT
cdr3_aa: CSVLQQNTEAFF

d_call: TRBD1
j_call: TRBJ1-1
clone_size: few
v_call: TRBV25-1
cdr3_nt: TGTGCCAGCAGTGATCCGGGACAGGGGGACACTGAAGCTTTCTTT
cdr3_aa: CASSDPGQGDTEAFF

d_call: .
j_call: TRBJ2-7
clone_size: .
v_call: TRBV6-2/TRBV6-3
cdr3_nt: TGTGCCAGCACTTATGGGCAGTACGAGCAGTACTTC
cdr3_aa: CASTYGQYEQYF